A selection of T cell receptor beta chains follows, all from one sample in a study of T cell repertoires in cytomegalovirus infection. TCRdb re-called the reads through MiXCR, storing one row per CDR3 protein. This table holds approximately 180,000 distinct CDR3 sequences, 17% found once. The sequenced material came from CD8+ T cells from PBMCs. These TCRs come from a human donor in good health (CMV status not recorded). Some clones in this sample may be carry-over from other donors' samples. Each CDR3 is given with its conserved first and last residue. D genes are given only for firm matches.

TRBJ1-2,TRBV6-2/TRBV6-3,TRBD1,CASRSQGDGNYGYTF
TRBJ1-2,TRBV12-3/TRBV12-4,-,CASSLPGNYGYTF
TRBJ2-7,TRBV14,-,CASSQVIDRQYF
TRBJ2-7,TRBV27,TRBD2,CASSLSERGGLEQYF
TRBJ2-7,TRBV28,TRBD1,CASGRRDRGVYEQYF
TRBJ2-7,TRBV25-1,-,CASNEHGAAYEQYF
TRBJ2-2,TRBV6-2/TRBV6-3,-,CASRWLRYGELFF
TRBJ1-5,TRBV6-2/TRBV6-3,-,CASSYDGQPQHF
TRBJ2-7,TRBV12-3/TRBV12-4,-,CASSLAREYEQYF
TRBJ2-7,TRBV5-1,TRBD1,CASSLNFPGQGAFEQYF
TRBJ2-1,TRBV6-2/TRBV6-3,-,CASNTRNNNEQFF
TRBJ2-7,TRBV6-2/TRBV6-3,TRBD1,CASDRGNEQYF
TRBJ2-7,TRBV20-1,-,CSARHQNSYEQYF
TRBJ2-7,TRBV7-6,-,CASSSGIGAYEQYF
TRBJ2-1,TRBV7-9,TRBD1,CASSGSGTGRNEQFF
TRBJ1-1,TRBV5-5,-,CASSLRQGYRNTEAFF
TRBJ1-3,TRBV4-1,TRBD1,CASSPDPGQTITIYF
TRBJ2-7,TRBV11-2,-,CASSWIHEQYF
TRBJ2-7,TRBV29-1,TRBD1,CSAGTGGGEQYF
TRBJ2-3,TRBV7-6,-,CASSLAYSTDTQYF
TRBJ2-2,TRBV4-3,TRBD2,CASSPSRGLGNTGELFF
TRBJ2-1,TRBV12-3/TRBV12-4,-,CASSLPQGTYNEQFF
TRBJ1-2,TRBV12-3/TRBV12-4,-,CASSLGREGIYGYTF
TRBJ2-5,TRBV25-1,TRBD2,CASATSGEETQYF
TRBJ2-1,TRBV11-1,TRBD2,CASSSSGGAIRNEQFF
TRBJ2-3,TRBV28,-,CASTAALGAQYF
TRBJ2-5,TRBV5-5,-,CASSGRRVETQYF
TRBJ2-5,TRBV10-3,-,CAISEGAQVRETQYF
TRBJ1-5,TRBV12-3/TRBV12-4,TRBD1,CASAQQGEQPQHF
TRBJ1-4,TRBV7-4,TRBD1,CASSHWEGAYEKLFF
TRBJ1-2,TRBV6-2/TRBV6-3,-,CASSSDRDTLFNYGYTF
TRBJ1-1,TRBV7-6,-,CASSLAGSLPEAFF
TRBJ2-7,TRBV14,TRBD1,CASSPIQGPYEQYF
TRBJ2-7,TRBV5-1,TRBD1,CASSYPGQGTYEQYF
TRBJ2-2,TRBV7-2,TRBD2,CASSSREGTGELFF
TRBJ1-5,TRBV20-1,-,CSAREIGWSNQPQHF
TRBJ1-6,TRBV7-2,-,CASSLGGVSPLHF
TRBJ2-3,TRBV28,-,CASSLFGGSTDTQYF
TRBJ1-1,TRBV7-2,-,CASSLRTAEAFF
TRBJ2-6,TRBV2,TRBD1,CASSDRQGVGNVLTF
TRBJ2-6,TRBV6-2/TRBV6-3,-,CARSSRGSGANVLTF
TRBJ2-1,TRBV28,-,CAAGLSIASYNEQFF
TRBJ1-5,TRBV19,-,CASSIVALNQPQHF
TRBJ2-1,TRBV6-5,-,CASSYGSGEQFF
TRBJ1-4,TRBV4-1,-,CASSHARQSLNEKLFF
TRBJ1-2,TRBV12-3/TRBV12-4,-,CASGEALVNYGYTF
TRBJ2-7,TRBV6-5,-,CASSYEDTRGEQYF
TRBJ2-3,TRBV7-8,-,CASSLVAGTDTQYF
TRBJ2-4,TRBV24-1,-,CATSARGPKNIQYF
TRBJ1-1,TRBV9,TRBD1,CASRGDRDTEAFF
TRBJ1-2,TRBV7-9,TRBD1,CASSTWDRSNYGYTF
TRBJ2-5,TRBV7-2,TRBD2,CASSFGRGGPGTQYF
TRBJ2-1,TRBV2,TRBD2,CASSEVGGSGGVLKPPYNEQFF
TRBJ2-7,TRBV6-6,TRBD1,CASRSGQETYEQYF
TRBJ1-1,TRBV6-5,TRBD1,CASSYPPTQGANTEAFF